The source of this T cell receptor beta chain is a study of shared clonotypes between healthy human individuals. Notes on the study in general: The sole specimen, blood, was sampled, and tissue repertoires likely differ.

Turning to this clone: Its antigen is undetermined.

CDR3 size: 13 residues. Trimming stripped 4 bases from V and 5 bases from J, with 11 bases between. Germline CDR1 and CDR2: MNHNS and SASEGT. Repertoires were generated with immunoSEQ multiplex PCR, while TCRdb's copy carries only in-frame clones and drops some. Among 1.4 million to 1.5 million clones listed, 96% were seen once. The sample comprised naive CD4+ T cells sorted from blood. Sample subset: CD45RA+ positively selected. The clonotype was recovered from a young man in good health. The chain recombines TRBV6-1 with TRBJ2-5; D might be TRBD1 or TRBD2, each matching 6 bases. The CDR3 region has the DNA TGTGCCAGCAGTGGTAGGGGGGCCGAGACCCAGTACTTC. Translation: CASSGRGAETQYF.